This is a list of T cell receptor beta chains from one sample in a study of blood T cell repertoires in COVID-19. Generated by immunoSEQ multiplex PCR, the TCRdb table keeps only in-frame clones and is missing some. The table lists tens of thousands of clones, around 86% of them singletons. The specimen sequenced was peripheral blood. These receptors were obtained from a man aged 55-75 years with active or convalescent COVID-19. Both conserved end residues are part of each CDR3. Fields, in order: J gene, V gene, clone size, D gene, CDR3 DNA, CDR3 protein. A D gene is named only where the DNA matches it firmly. The size field is filled for only some rows; it gives once, few, many or a size class.

J gene: TRBJ2-6
V gene: TRBV5-1
clone size: NA
D gene: NA
CDR3 DNA: TGCGCCAGCAGCTCCGACAACTTTTACCCTGGGGCCAACGTCCTGACTTTC
CDR3 protein: CASSSDNFYPGANVLTF

J gene: TRBJ1-1
V gene: TRBV28
clone size: once
D gene: TRBD1
CDR3 DNA: TGTGCCAGCAAAACAGGGGCGAACACTGAAGCTTTCTTT
CDR3 protein: CASKTGANTEAFF

J gene: TRBJ1-2
V gene: TRBV30
clone size: few
D gene: NA
CDR3 DNA: TGTGCCTGGAGTCCACGGACACTCTGGGCTAACTATGGCTACACCTTC
CDR3 protein: CAWSPRTLWANYGYTF

J gene: TRBJ1-1
V gene: TRBV19
clone size: NA
D gene: TRBD1
CDR3 DNA: TGTGCCAGTAGTATAACGGGACAGGGGGAAGAGAACACTGAAGCTTTCTTT
CDR3 protein: CASSITGQGEENTEAFF

J gene: TRBJ1-5
V gene: TRBV19
clone size: NA
D gene: NA
CDR3 DNA: TGTGCCACTTCAGGACTGATCAATCAGCCCCAGCATTTT
CDR3 protein: CATSGLINQPQHF

J gene: TRBJ2-5
V gene: TRBV3-1/TRBV3-2
clone size: NA
D gene: TRBD1
CDR3 DNA: TGTGCCAGCAGCCAAGCTGGAGCCTCAGGGGGCGGGGAGACCCAGTACTTC
CDR3 protein: CASSQAGASGGGETQYF

J gene: TRBJ1-4
V gene: TRBV10-3
clone size: NA
D gene: NA
CDR3 DNA: TGTGCCATCAGTGAGTTGAGGGGGAATAATGAAAAACTGTTTTTT
CDR3 protein: CAISELRGNNEKLFF

J gene: TRBJ2-1
V gene: TRBV19
clone size: NA
D gene: NA
CDR3 DNA: TGTGCCAGTAGTATAGAGGCTAACCCAGGGGATGAGCAGTTCTTC
CDR3 protein: CASSIEANPGDEQFF

J gene: TRBJ2-1
V gene: TRBV5-4
clone size: NA
D gene: NA
CDR3 DNA: TGTGCCAGCAGCCTCACCCGGGTCAATGAGCAGTTCTTC
CDR3 protein: CASSLTRVNEQFF

J gene: TRBJ2-7
V gene: TRBV24-1
clone size: NA
D gene: NA
CDR3 DNA: TGTGCCACCAGTGGAGGAAATGGAGCGTACCCGGGCGAGCAGTACTTC
CDR3 protein: CATSGGNGAYPGEQYF

J gene: TRBJ1-1
V gene: TRBV20-1
clone size: NA
D gene: NA
CDR3 DNA: TGCAGTCCTGGCCTTGAAGCTTTCTTT
CDR3 protein: CSPGLEAFF

J gene: TRBJ1-1
V gene: TRBV11-3
clone size: NA
D gene: NA
CDR3 DNA: TGTGCCAGCAGCTTAGGTTGGGAGGCAGGGCCGAACACTGAAGCTTTCTTT
CDR3 protein: CASSLGWEAGPNTEAFF

J gene: TRBJ2-3
V gene: TRBV24-1
clone size: NA
D gene: NA
CDR3 DNA: TGTGCCACCAGTGATTTGAGGACTTCCCTGGATACGCAGTATTTT
CDR3 protein: CATSDLRTSLDTQYF

J gene: TRBJ2-7
V gene: TRBV6-1
clone size: once
D gene: TRBD1
CDR3 DNA: TGTGCCAGCAGTGGCTACCGGGACAGGGGCATTCACGAGCAGTACTTC
CDR3 protein: CASSGYRDRGIHEQYF

J gene: TRBJ1-2
V gene: TRBV4-1
clone size: NA
D gene: NA
CDR3 DNA: TGCGCCAGCAGCCAAGATCCCGCAAAGCTGTATGGCTACACCTTC
CDR3 protein: CASSQDPAKLYGYTF

J gene: TRBJ2-5
V gene: TRBV5-4
clone size: NA
D gene: TRBD2
CDR3 DNA: TGTGCCAGCAGCAGGGGGACTAGCCAAGAGACCCAGTACTTC
CDR3 protein: CASSRGTSQETQYF

J gene: TRBJ1-1
V gene: TRBV12-3/TRBV12-4
clone size: NA
D gene: TRBD1
CDR3 DNA: TGTGCCAGCAGTAACAGGGGGCCTGAAGCTTTCTTT
CDR3 protein: CASSNRGPEAFF

J gene: TRBJ1-1
V gene: TRBV6-5
clone size: once
D gene: NA
CDR3 DNA: TGTGCCTCCCCGGTCGATGGAGGCACTGAAGCTTTCTTT
CDR3 protein: CASPVDGGTEAFF

J gene: TRBJ2-3
V gene: TRBV20-1
clone size: NA
D gene: NA
CDR3 DNA: TGCAGTGCTAGTCAGTTGGCCACAGATACGCAGTATTTT
CDR3 protein: CSASQLATDTQYF

J gene: TRBJ2-1
V gene: TRBV4-1
clone size: NA
D gene: NA
CDR3 DNA: TGCGCCAGCAGCCAGCTCGACAGGCTCCCCTACAATGAGCAGTTCTTC
CDR3 protein: CASSQLDRLPYNEQFF

J gene: TRBJ1-1
V gene: TRBV5-1
clone size: NA
D gene: TRBD1
CDR3 DNA: TGCGCCAGCAGCTTGGAGGCGACAGGGGCCGGGAGCACTGAAGCTTTCTTT
CDR3 protein: CASSLEATGAGSTEAFF

J gene: TRBJ1-1
V gene: TRBV10-3
clone size: NA
D gene: TRBD1
CDR3 DNA: TGTGCCATCAGTGATGGGGACAGGGGCCTGAACACTGAAGCTTTCTTT
CDR3 protein: CAISDGDRGLNTEAFF

J gene: TRBJ1-2
V gene: TRBV4-1
clone size: few
D gene: NA
CDR3 DNA: TGCGCCAGCAGGCCCGGGGGGGGGCGAAGCTATGGCTACACCTTC
CDR3 protein: CASRPGGGRSYGYTF

J gene: TRBJ1-6
V gene: TRBV9
clone size: NA
D gene: TRBD1
CDR3 DNA: TGTGCCAGCAGCGTGGGACAGACCTATAATTCACCCCTCCACTTT
CDR3 protein: CASSVGQTYNSPLHF

J gene: TRBJ1-4
V gene: TRBV3-1/TRBV3-2
clone size: NA
D gene: NA
CDR3 DNA: TGTGCCAGCAGCCAAGGGGCGCGTTCATTAGAAAAACTGTTTTTT
CDR3 protein: CASSQGARSLEKLFF

J gene: TRBJ1-5
V gene: TRBV27
clone size: NA
D gene: NA
CDR3 DNA: TGTGCCAGCAGTGTCAGGGGTGAGCCCCAGCATTTT
CDR3 protein: CASSVRGEPQHF

J gene: TRBJ2-5
V gene: TRBV7-9
clone size: NA
D gene: TRBD1
CDR3 DNA: TGTGCCAGCAGCTCCATGACAGGGCAAGAGACCCAGTACTTC
CDR3 protein: CASSSMTGQETQYF

J gene: TRBJ2-7
V gene: TRBV5-1
clone size: NA
D gene: TRBD1
CDR3 DNA: TGCGCCAGCAGCTTGGGACAGGGGGCCTACGAGCAGTACTTC
CDR3 protein: CASSLGQGAYEQYF

J gene: TRBJ2-5
V gene: TRBV10-3
clone size: NA
D gene: NA
CDR3 DNA: TGTGCCATCAGTGACCGCCAAGGAGGCCAAGAGACCCAGTACTTC
CDR3 protein: CAISDRQGGQETQYF

J gene: TRBJ2-3
V gene: TRBV12-3/TRBV12-4
clone size: medium-sized
D gene: NA
CDR3 DNA: TGTGCCATCCGGGACACCACAGATACGCAGTATTTT
CDR3 protein: CAIRDTTDTQYF

J gene: TRBJ2-3
V gene: TRBV9
clone size: once
D gene: NA
CDR3 DNA: TGTGCCAGCAGCGTAGAGGAGAGCACAGATACGCAGTATTTT
CDR3 protein: CASSVEESTDTQYF

J gene: TRBJ2-7
V gene: TRBV25-1
clone size: NA
D gene: TRBD1
CDR3 DNA: TGTGCCAGCAGTTGGGGGACAGGCTTGGACGAGCAGTACTTC
CDR3 protein: CASSWGTGLDEQYF

J gene: TRBJ2-1
V gene: TRBV11-2
clone size: NA
D gene: NA
CDR3 DNA: TGTGCCAGCAGCTTAGGGGTCGATCAGGGTGAGCAGTTCTTC
CDR3 protein: CASSLGVDQGEQFF

J gene: TRBJ1-2
V gene: TRBV19
clone size: once
D gene: NA
CDR3 DNA: TGTGCCAGTAGTGAAGGACAAGACTATGGCTACACCTTC
CDR3 protein: CASSEGQDYGYTF

J gene: TRBJ2-7
V gene: TRBV29-1
clone size: NA
D gene: NA
CDR3 DNA: TGCAGCGTTGATTCGGGGTACGAGCAGTACTTC
CDR3 protein: CSVDSGYEQYF

J gene: TRBJ1-1
V gene: TRBV24-1
clone size: NA
D gene: NA
CDR3 DNA: TGTGCCACCAGTGACAACAGGGTTGAGAACACTGAAGCTTTCTTT
CDR3 protein: CATSDNRVENTEAFF

J gene: TRBJ2-3
V gene: TRBV7-9
clone size: NA
D gene: NA
CDR3 DNA: TGTGCCAGCAGCTTATTATCGGGGTATACGCAGTATTTT
CDR3 protein: CASSLLSGYTQYF

J gene: TRBJ1-6
V gene: TRBV18
clone size: NA
D gene: NA
CDR3 DNA: TGTGCCAGCTCACCATGGACAGATTCACCCCTCCACTTT
CDR3 protein: CASSPWTDSPLHF

J gene: TRBJ2-3
V gene: TRBV20-1
clone size: few
D gene: TRBD2
CDR3 DNA: TGCAGTGCTAGTCCCCCCCTAGCGGGGGACTCAGATACGCAGTATTTT
CDR3 protein: CSASPPLAGDSDTQYF

J gene: TRBJ2-1
V gene: TRBV3-1/TRBV3-2
clone size: once
D gene: NA
CDR3 DNA: TGTGCCAGCAGCCAAGATTTCGGAGGAGTTGGAATTGGTTCGCAGTTCTTC
CDR3 protein: CASSQDFGGVGIGSQFF